This T cell receptor beta chain was obtained from a study of siplizumab effects on memory and regulatory T cells. Whole-study findings and limits: Unstimulated subsets captured only a minor fraction of alloreactive clones.

V was clipped by 0 bases and J by 4 bases, with 13 bases between them. Germline loops: CDR1 SGHNT, CDR2 YYREEE (reference sequence). The CDR3 contains 15 residues. Assay used: immunoSEQ multiplex PCR; TCRdb lists only in-frame clones, some missing. The sample shows some 75,000 clones, 93% of them seen only once. As concerns this clone: Its target is not known.

The specimen sequenced was CD8+ T cells sorted from blood. This rearrangement joins TRBV5-4 to TRBJ1-1; D is unclear. This sequence originates from a human donor in good health. CDR3 DNA sequence: TGTGCCAGCAGCTTGGGGGTGGGCGTGGGCACTGAAGCTTTCTTT. Its protein product is CASSLGVGVGTEAFF.